What follows are 30 T cell receptor beta chains derived from one specimen sequenced in a study of beta chain features in type 1 diabetes. Notes on the study in general: Moderately but significantly shorter TCRB CDR3s were found in Type 1 diabetes patients in all four CD4+ subsets.

Their antigens remain unidentified. Sequenced material consisted of expressed TCRB transcripts (all of the isolated RNA was reverse transcribed). Profiled with immunoSEQ multiplex PCR; TCRdb holds only in-frame clones, not every one. The sample contains approximately 170,000 clones, about 63% of which appear only once. The sequenced material came from naive CD4+ T cells from blood. These receptors originate from a man aged 25 to 45 with type 1 diabetes.

This clone was seen more than once but under ten times. CDR3 bases: TGCGCCAGCAGTGGGGGACACTCCTACGAGCAGTACTTC. This sequence encodes CASSGGHSYEQYF. The chain has TRBV10-1 and TRBJ2-7, with D possibly matching TRBD1 (6 bases). The CDR3 has 13 residues. Germline values: CDR1 WNHNN, CDR2 SYGVQD (reference sequence). V dropped 4 bases and J dropped 0 bases, with 7 bases sitting between them.

This chain uses TRBV7-2 with TRBJ2-1, with 9 bases identical to TRBD2. The CDR3 has 15 amino acids. V was pared by 1 base and J by 8 bases, with 6 bases of the junction left unmatched. Germline CDR1 is SGHTA and CDR2 is FQGNSA. The DNA of the CDR3 is TGTGCCAGCAGCTTAGGCGGAATAGCGGGGGATGAGCAGTTCTTC. Protein sequence: CASSLGGIAGDEQFF. Full variable domain (rest looked up from reference TRBV7-2 and TRBJ2-1): GAGVSQSPSNKVTEKGKDVELRCDPISGHTALYWYRQSLGQGLEFLIYFQGNSAPDKSGLPSDRFSAERTGGSVSTLTIQRTQQEDSAVYLCASSLGGIAGDEQFFGPGTRLTVL.

In its sample, this clone was seen a few times. The rearrangement links TRBV7-8 to TRBJ2-7; D is uncertain. V was pared by 1 base and J by 2 bases, with 12 bases between. The CDR3 runs 15 residues. Germline V lookup: CDR1 SGHVS, CDR2 FQNEAQ. The CDR3 bases are TGTGCCAGCAGCTTAGGCTCGGCTAGGACCTACGAGCAGTACTTC. The encoded protein is CASSLGSARTYEQYF.

The genes are TRBV9 and TRBJ2-3, with unresolved D. Looked up from germline, CDR1 is SGDLS and CDR2 is YYNGEE. V was trimmed by 5 bases and J by 0 bases, leaving 7 bases between them. The CDR3 has 13 amino acids. CDR3 nucleotide sequence: TGTGCCAGCAGTGGGCCTAGCACAGATACGCAGTATTTT. As protein: CASSGPSTDTQYF.

The chain employs TRBV7-9 and TRBJ2-5; the D gene is possibly TRBD1 (5 bases). Germline V gives CDR1 SEHNR, CDR2 FQNEAQ (reference sequence). V was trimmed by 5 bases and J by 0 bases, leaving 7 bases between them. CDR3 length: 13 amino acids. The CDR3 loop reads CASSVDNQETQYF. For the CDR3, the DNA is TGTGCCAGCAGCGTGGACAACCAAGAGACCCAGTACTTC. The full variable domain, completed using reference TRBV7-9 and TRBJ2-5, is DTGVSQNPRHKITKRGQNVTFRCDPISEHNRLYWYRQTLGQGPEFLTYFQNEAQLEKSRLLSDRFSAERPKGSFSTLEIQRTEQGDSAMYLCASSVDNQETQYFGPGTRLLVL.

V usage is TRBV29-1 and J usage is TRBJ1-1; possibly TRBD1 for D (5 bases). The ends were cut back, 8 bases at V and 2 bases at J, with 12 bases in the middle. The V gene's germline CDR1 is SQVTM and CDR2 ANQGSEA. The CDR3 runs 12 residues. The DNA for the CDR3 is TGCAGCTGTGGGGCAGGCAACACTGAAGCTTTCTTT. This encodes CSCGAGNTEAFF. Full variable domain (outside the CDR3, taken from reference TRBV29-1 and TRBJ1-1): SAVISQKPSRDICQRGTSLTIQCQVDSQVTMMFWYRQQPGQSLTLIATANQGSEATYESGFVIDKFPISRPNLTFSTLTVSNMSPEDSSIYLCSCGAGNTEAFFGQGTRLTVV.

The CDR3 here is CAITPNPGGRDSPLHF. For the CDR3, the DNA is TGTGCCATCACCCCAAACCCGGGGGGACGAGACTCACCCCTCCACTTT. The V and J genes are TRBV10-3 and TRBJ1-6; D may be TRBD1 (5 bases). Germline V gene data show CDR1 as ENHRY and CDR2 as SYGVKD. This CDR3 region has 16 residues. Trimming pared 7 bases from V and 10 bases from J, leaving 23 bases between.

The chain has TRBV10-3 and TRBJ2-7, with D possibly called TRBD1 or TRBD2 (5 bases each). The CDR3 has 12 amino acids. CDR1 and CDR2 (germline): ENHRY, SYGVKD. Trimming stripped 8 bases from V and 2 bases from J, with 10 bases between. The CDR3 sequence is CAISGAAYEQYF. The CDR3 DNA reads TGTGCCATCTCCGGGGCGGCCTACGAGCAGTACTTC.

This chain connects TRBV29-1 to TRBJ2-1; 9 positions agree with TRBD1. This CDR3 has 15 residues. The germline gives CDR1 SQVTM, CDR2 ANQGSEA. Trimming at V came to 6 bases and at J to 4 bases, leaving 10 bases not matched to a gene. CDR3 residues: CSVATDRGLYNEQFF. CDR3 DNA: TGCAGCGTGGCTACGGACAGGGGCCTTTACAATGAGCAGTTCTTC.

This clone turned up a few times. The V and J genes are TRBV15 and TRBJ1-3; no firm D call. V was shortened by 6 bases and J by 0 bases, with 6 bases between the two germline ends. Germline-derived CDR1 and CDR2 are LNHNV and YYDKDF (reference sequence). The CDR3 is 13 residues long. The CDR3 DNA is TGTGCCACCAGTCTCGGCTCTGGAAACACCATATATTTT. It translates to CATSLGSGNTIYF.

This chain joins TRBV6-5 and TRBJ2-1; possibly TRBD2 for D (6 bases). Trimming removed 2 bases from V and 10 bases from J, with 9 bases in between. Looked up from germline, CDR1 is MNHEY and CDR2 is SVGAGI. There are 12 residues in the CDR3. This CDR3 is CASSYLAGEQFF. In DNA form, the CDR3 reads TGTGCCAGCAGTTACCTTGCGGGGGAGCAGTTCTTC.

CDR3 amino acids: CASSYDFAYEQYF. Here the CDR3 DNA reads TGTGCCAGCAGCTATGACTTTGCCTACGAGCAGTACTTC. V gene TRBV7-2 combines with J gene TRBJ2-7; D gene ambiguous. The CDR3 is made up of 13 amino acids. Germline V gene data show CDR1 as SGHTA and CDR2 as FQGNSA. Trimming shortened V by 4 bases and J by 2 bases, and 9 bases separated the two germline ends.

V and J are TRBV30 and TRBJ2-3; 8 nucleotides match TRBD2. The V and J ends lost 4 bases and 7 bases, in that order; junction bases with no gene match: 7. The CDR3 runs 13 residues. Germline CDR1 GTSNPN, CDR2 SVGIG (reference sequence). The CDR3 region is CAWTVSGGYTQYF. The DNA for the CDR3 is TGTGCCTGGACTGTGAGCGGGGGTTATACGCAGTATTTT.

The V call is TRBV23-1, the J call TRBJ2-3; a weak D match, TRBD2 (5 bases). TRBV23-1 is marked as an open reading frame, function uncertain. CDR3 length: 18 residues. The V end lost 0 bases, the J end lost 6 bases, and 22 bases lay between the germline ends. The CDR3 spells CASSQSAPLAGEGDTQYF. CDR3 nucleotide sequence: TGCGCCAGCAGTCAATCGGCACCCTTAGCCGGGGAAGGGGATACGCAGTATTTT.

This clone showed up just a few times. The chain couples TRBV7-2 to TRBJ2-7; the D gene could be TRBD1 or TRBD2 (5 bases each). Between the trimmed V and J ends, which lost 5 bases and 4 bases, there was a span of 18 bases. The CDR3 spans 15 residues. Germline V gene data show CDR1 as SGHTA and CDR2 as FQGNSA. The CDR3 DNA follows: TGTGCCAGCAGCCTAACCGGGACGGACTCTTACGAGCAGTACTTC. Protein sequence: CASSLTGTDSYEQYF.

This clone was seen only a few times. One end of the junction does not line up with germline, which may come from a read error. The chain uses TRBV13 and TRBJ2-7, with a weak D call TRBD2 (5 bases). The germline V gene encodes CDR1 PRHDT and CDR2 FYEKMQ (reference sequence). The CDR3 covers 13 residues. The CDR3 nucleotides are TGTGCCAGCAGCAGTAAGGTTACCTCTAGCACGGACTTC. Translating gives CASSSKVTSSTDF.

This chain connects TRBV4-3 to TRBJ1-2, with D possibly matching TRBD1 (5 bases). This CDR3 spans 14 amino acids. V lost 1 base, J lost 5 bases, and 11 bases lay in between. CDR1 is LGHNA and CDR2 is YSLEER in the germline V gene. The CDR3 coding sequence is TGCGCCAGCAGCCAAGCGGGCAGGGAGTATGGCTACACCTTC. Translating it yields CASSQAGREYGYTF.

This clone has more than one count but fewer than ten. The chain recombines TRBV2 with TRBJ2-2, with D hard to call. V lost 3 bases to trimming and J lost 0 bases, with 8 bases between them. Germline V lookup: CDR1 SNHLY, CDR2 FYNNEI. This CDR3 contains 15 residues. Here the CDR3 reads CASSEGHANTGELFF. The DNA for the CDR3 is TGTGCCAGCAGTGAGGGCCACGCGAACACCGGGGAGCTGTTTTTT.

The chain has TRBV29-1 and TRBJ1-4; tentative D call: TRBD1 (5 bases). The CDR3 spans 15 residues. Germline-derived CDR1 and CDR2 are SQVTM and ANQGSEA. The ends were cut back, 4 bases at V and 5 bases at J, with 17 bases in the middle. In nucleotides, the CDR3 is TGCAGCGTTGGACCCTCAGTGACAGTGAATGAAAAACTGTTTTTT. Translating gives CSVGPSVTVNEKLFF.

This clone was seen only a few times. The rearrangement joins TRBV5-1 to TRBJ2-7; no clear D gene. Germline CDR1 is SGHRS and CDR2 is YFSETQ. With 2 bases removed from V and 5 bases from J, the gap between germline ends came to 5 bases. The length of the CDR3 is 11 residues. CDR3 nucleotide sequence: TGCGCCAGCAGCTTTGACCACGAGCAGTACTTC. It encodes CASSFDHEQYF.

This clone was recorded only once. This chain joins TRBV5-1 and TRBJ2-3, with D uncertain. The CDR3 covers 16 residues. Germline V gene lookup returns CDR1 SGHRS and CDR2 YFSETQ. Trimming removed 2 bases from V and 2 bases from J, with 15 bases in between. CDR3 in amino acids: CASSLGPQGATDTQYF. DNA of the CDR3: TGCGCCAGCAGCTTAGGACCCCAAGGAGCCACAGATACGCAGTATTTT.

The gene calls are TRBV30 and TRBJ1-5; D may be TRBD1 (6 bases). Trimming left V 0 bases short and J 9 bases short, with 9 bases between. The CDR3 runs to 12 residues. Germline V lookup: CDR1 GTSNPN, CDR2 SVGIG (reference sequence). This chain's CDR3 is CAWSVKGGPQHF. In nucleotides, the CDR3 is TGTGCCTGGAGTGTAAAGGGGGGGCCCCAGCATTTT.

This clone has only a few counts. This chain links TRBV4-1 with TRBJ2-5; no clear D gene. The germline V and J ends were trimmed by 0 bases and 2 bases, with 10 bases remaining between them. The germline CDR1 and CDR2 sequences are MGHRA and YSYEKL. The CDR3 runs to 15 residues. This chain's CDR3 is CASSQEPLRQETQYF. CDR3 DNA sequence: TGCGCCAGCAGCCAAGAGCCCCTACGTCAAGAGACCCAGTACTTC.

This rearrangement joins TRBV29-1 to TRBJ2-3; D remains unclear. The CDR3 loop spans 10 amino acids. The V gene lost 7 bases and the J gene lost 6 bases, with 8 bases spanning the gap. The germline CDR1 and CDR2 sequences are SQVTM and ANQGSEA. The CDR3 DNA is TGCAGCGCCCTTGACGATACGCAGTATTTT. Protein: CSALDDTQYF.

This clone was detected a few times. This rearrangement joins TRBV30 to TRBJ1-2; possible D gene TRBD1, 6 bases. V lost 8 bases and J lost 8, with 21 bases in between. From germline, CDR1 is GTSNPN and CDR2 SVGIG (reference sequence). CDR3 length: 13 amino acids. The CDR3 DNA reads as TGTGCCCGCACTCCGCCGGGGGCAGACGGCTACACCTTC. Translated, it gives CARTPPGADGYTF.

The rearrangement uses TRBV11-2 and TRBJ1-2; the D gene is possibly TRBD1 (6 bases). CDR1 is SGHAT and CDR2 is FQNNGV in the germline V gene. V gave up 5 bases and J gave up 3 bases, with 10 bases separating them. The CDR3 contains 13 residues. CDR3 amino acids: CASSPGEHYGYTF. DNA of the CDR3: TGTGCCAGCAGCCCAGGGGAACACTATGGCTACACCTTC.

The V and J genes are TRBV7-8 and TRBJ2-1; D is ambiguous. With 2 bases removed from V and 10 bases from J, the gap between germline ends came to 12 bases. Looked up from germline, CDR1 is SGHVS and CDR2 is FQNEAQ. This CDR3 region has 13 residues. The CDR3 DNA reads TGTGCCAGCAGCTTATTGCCCCTGGGAGAGCAGTTCTTC. Translation gives CASSLLPLGEQFF. The variable domain in full, completed from reference TRBV7-8 and TRBJ2-1, reads GAGVSQSPRYKVAKRGQDVALRCDPISGHVSLFWYQQALGQGPEFLTYFQNEAQLDKSGLPSDRFFAERPEGSVSTLKIQRTQQEDSAVYLCASSLLPLGEQFFGPGTRLTVL.

This clone was detected a few times. The CDR3 is CASSQVLAGANVLTF. The CDR3 DNA reads as TGCGCCAGCAGCCAAGTTTTAGCTGGGGCCAACGTCCTGACTTTC. This chain joins TRBV4-3 and TRBJ2-6; no definite D call. The V gene's germline CDR1 is LGHNA and CDR2 YSLEER. The V end was cut by 1 base, the J end by 2 bases, with 6 bases between. This CDR3 comprises 15 residues.

The chain links TRBV7-2 to TRBJ2-6; the D is unclear. Trimming pared 2 bases from V and 4 bases from J, leaving 9 bases between. Per the germline V gene, CDR1 is SGHTA and CDR2 is FQGNSA. The CDR3 is 15 residues long. The CDR3 DNA follows: TGTGCCAGCAGCTTAAGCCTGTCGGGGGCCAACGTCCTGACTTTC. Translating gives CASSLSLSGANVLTF.

The chain links TRBV6-5 to TRBJ2-1; 7 bases agree with TRBD1. The trim removed 4 bases at V and 15 bases at J, leaving 9 bases unmatched. In germline, CDR1 is MNHEY, CDR2 SVGAGI. The CDR3 extends over 12 amino acids. CDR3 amino acids: CASSSRGSRVFF. For the CDR3, the DNA is TGTGCCAGCAGTTCCAGGGGGAGTCGCGTGTTCTTC.